This is a list of T cell receptor beta chains from one sample in a study of blood T cell repertoires in COVID-19. Sequencing used immunoSEQ multiplex PCR; TCRdb keeps in-frame clones, though not all of them. The data show about 80,000 clones, roughly 76% seen once. Input material: peripheral blood. These receptors all come from a man aged 65-85 years with active or convalescent COVID-19. CDR3s include the opening cysteine and the closing phenylalanine or tryptophan. The D gene is left open where the match is weak. The listing skips clone size in some rows; elsewhere it reads once, few, many or a size class.

-	TRBV6-5	-	TRBJ1-4	TGTGCCAGCAGACGGGATAATGAAAAACTGTTTTTT	CASRRDNEKLFF
-	TRBV6-5	-	TRBJ2-7	TGTGCCAGCACTCAGGTCGCCGGGGTTTACGAGCAGTACTTC	CASTQVAGVYEQYF
-	TRBV3-1/TRBV3-2	TRBD1	TRBJ1-3	TGTGCCAGCAGCCAAGATTCGGACAGGGCTAACACCATATATTTT	CASSQDSDRANTIYF
once	TRBV13	TRBD1	TRBJ1-1	TGTGCCAGCAGCCTCTGGACAGGGGGCAGATCTGAAGCTTTCTTT	CASSLWTGGRSEAFF
few	TRBV19	-	TRBJ2-1	TGTGCCAGTAGGAGATTGGGGGGTACGGGCAATGAGCAGTTCTTC	CASRRLGGTGNEQFF
-	TRBV21-1	-	TRBJ2-1	TGTGCCAGCAGCAAGCCGGGAGGGGGGGACATAAACAATGAGCAGTTCTTC	CASSKPGGGDINNEQFF
-	TRBV11-2	-	TRBJ1-1	TGTGCCAGCAGCTTACGGGGGAGCACTGAAGCTTTCTTT	CASSLRGSTEAFF
-	TRBV2	-	TRBJ2-2	TGTGCCAGCAGTGGCAGGGAAAACACCGGGGAGCTGTTTTTT	CASSGRENTGELFF
-	TRBV6-5	-	TRBJ2-3	TGTGCCAGCACCCCCTCAGCAGGGTTAATAGAGACGCAGTATTTT	CASTPSAGLIETQYF
-	TRBV28	TRBD1	TRBJ1-2	TGTGCCAGCAGTTCCGGACAGGTCGCCTTC	CASSSGQVAF
-	TRBV19	TRBD2	TRBJ2-5	TGTGCCAGTAGTAGAGGGCTAGCGGGGTCTGAGACCCAGTACTTC	CASSRGLAGSETQYF
-	TRBV2	-	TRBJ1-3	TGTGCCAGCACAAGCGTGAACTCTGGAAACACCATATATTTT	CASTSVNSGNTIYF
-	TRBV9	TRBD1	TRBJ2-1	TGTGCCAGCAGCGTCGAGACAGGGAGCGAGGTGAATGAGCAGTTCTTC	CASSVETGSEVNEQFF
-	TRBV12-5	-	TRBJ2-6	TGTGCTAGTGGTTCATCTGGGGCCAACGTCCTGACTTTC	CASGSSGANVLTF
few	TRBV28	TRBD2	TRBJ2-1	TGTGCCAGCAGTTTTCCCCAGCGGGGGGAACTGGAGCAGTTCTTC	CASSFPQRGELEQFF
-	TRBV6-5	TRBD2	TRBJ2-7	TGTGCCAGCAGTTACACTAGCGGGGGGGAATACGAGCAGTACTTC	CASSYTSGGEYEQYF
-	TRBV5-5	-	TRBJ2-5	TGTGCCAGCAGCTTGGAGTCGGGGATTCAAGAGACCCAGTACTTC	CASSLESGIQETQYF
-	TRBV2	TRBD1	TRBJ1-3	TGTGCCAGCAGTGTTCGACAGGGGTTGGATGGCACCATATATTTT	CASSVRQGLDGTIYF
-	TRBV27	-	TRBJ1-2	TGTGCCAGCAGTTTATCGTGGGGGCGAGGCTACACCTTC	CASSLSWGRGYTF
few	TRBV18	-	TRBJ2-2	TGTGCCAGCTCGTCACAGAGCAGGGCCGGGGAGCTGTTTTTT	CASSSQSRAGELFF
-	TRBV14	TRBD1	TRBJ2-7	TGTGCCAGCAGCCCAACACTCCGGGACAGCTACGAGCAGTACTTC	CASSPTLRDSYEQYF
-	TRBV10-3	-	TRBJ2-2	TGTGCCACCTCACTCATTACAGGGATTGCCGGGGAGCTGTTTTTT	CATSLITGIAGELFF
-	TRBV20-1	-	TRBJ2-3	TGCAGTGCTAGTCATGTCACTATAAAGGCGCAGTATTTT	CSASHVTIKAQYF
-	TRBV29-1	TRBD1	TRBJ2-5	TGCAGCGTTGAAAGAGGGGGCGCCGGGACCCAGTACTTC	CSVERGGAGTQYF
-	TRBV5-4	TRBD2	TRBJ2-7	TGTGCCAGCAGCTCCCGAGCGGGAGAGCAGTACTTC	CASSSRAGEQYF
once	TRBV7-9	TRBD2	TRBJ2-5	TGTGCCAGCACCACTAGCGGGGGAGGAGAGACCCAGTACTTC	CASTTSGGGETQYF
-	TRBV11-3	-	TRBJ2-3	TGTGCCAGCAGCTTAGCTAGCACAGATACGCAGTATTTT	CASSLASTDTQYF
-	TRBV28	TRBD1	TRBJ1-5	TGTGCCAGCAAACACACAGGGGGTAACGTGGGACAGCCCCAGCATTTT	CASKHTGGNVGQPQHF
once	TRBV29-1	TRBD2	TRBJ2-1	TGCAGCGCTGGATCTAGCGGGGTAAGCTCCTACAATGAGCAGTTCTTC	CSAGSSGVSSYNEQFF
-	TRBV30	-	TRBJ1-5	TGTGCCTGGAGTGTACCCCCGGGTATTAATCAGCCCCAGCATTTT	CAWSVPPGINQPQHF
-	TRBV20-1	-	TRBJ1-4	TGCAGTGCTCCGACAGAAGAAAAACTGTTTTTT	CSAPTEEKLFF
few	TRBV28	-	TRBJ2-5	TGTGCCAGCAGTTCCCATGCCAAGACAGCCCAAGAGACCCAGTACTTC	CASSSHAKTAQETQYF
-	TRBV12-3/TRBV12-4	-	TRBJ1-2	TGTGCCAGCAGTCGGGGGGACTTCCGTGGCTACACCTTC	CASSRGDFRGYTF